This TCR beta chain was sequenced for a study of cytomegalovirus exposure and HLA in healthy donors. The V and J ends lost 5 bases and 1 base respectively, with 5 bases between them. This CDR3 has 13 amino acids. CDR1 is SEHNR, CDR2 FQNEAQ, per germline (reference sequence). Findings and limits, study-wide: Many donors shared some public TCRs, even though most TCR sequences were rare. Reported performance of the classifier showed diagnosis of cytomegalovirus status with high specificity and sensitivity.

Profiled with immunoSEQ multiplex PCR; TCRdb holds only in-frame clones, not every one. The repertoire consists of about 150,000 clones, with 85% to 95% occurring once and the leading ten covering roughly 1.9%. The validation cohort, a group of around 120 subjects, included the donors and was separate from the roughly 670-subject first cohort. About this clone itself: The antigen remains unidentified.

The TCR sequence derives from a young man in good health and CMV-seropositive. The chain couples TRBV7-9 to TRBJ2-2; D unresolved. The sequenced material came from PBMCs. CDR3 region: CASSTQNTGELFF. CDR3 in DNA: TGTGCCAGCAGCACTCAGAACACCGGGGAGCTGTTTTTT.